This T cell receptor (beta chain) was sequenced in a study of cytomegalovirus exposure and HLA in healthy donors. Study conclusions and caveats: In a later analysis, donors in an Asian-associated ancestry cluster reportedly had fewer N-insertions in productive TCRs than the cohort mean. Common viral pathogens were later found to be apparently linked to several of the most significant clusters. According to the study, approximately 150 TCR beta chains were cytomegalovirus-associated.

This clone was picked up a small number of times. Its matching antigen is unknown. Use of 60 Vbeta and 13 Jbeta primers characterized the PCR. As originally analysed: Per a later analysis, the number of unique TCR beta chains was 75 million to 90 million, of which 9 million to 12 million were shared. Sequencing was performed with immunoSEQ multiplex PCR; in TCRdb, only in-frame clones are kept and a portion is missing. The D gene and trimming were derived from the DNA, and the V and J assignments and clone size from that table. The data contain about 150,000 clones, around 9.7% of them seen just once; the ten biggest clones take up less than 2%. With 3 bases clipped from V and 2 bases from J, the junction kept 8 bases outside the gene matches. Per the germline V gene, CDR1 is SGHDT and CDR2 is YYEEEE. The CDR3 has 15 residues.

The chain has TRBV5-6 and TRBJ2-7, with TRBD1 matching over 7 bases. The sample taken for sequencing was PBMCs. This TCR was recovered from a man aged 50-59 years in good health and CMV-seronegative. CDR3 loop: CASSSVRGIAYEQYF. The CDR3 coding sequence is TGTGCCAGCAGCTCTGTCAGGGGGATAGCCTACGAGCAGTACTTC.